This T cell receptor (beta chain) came from a study of tumor and adjacent non-tumor tissue in lung cancer. Study background: The patients, 10 to 11 men and four to six women, were about 31 to 76 with stage I to III disease.

Regarding the study as a whole: Tumor repertoires had a smaller top 100 clone share than normal lung.

This clonotype was seen a single time. Its antigen is not known. A modified ARM-PCR protocol with three rounds of nested PCR amplified TCRbeta. TCRdb re-called the multiplex PCR reads with MiXCR, one entry per CDR3 protein. This table holds tens of thousands of distinct CDR3 sequences, around 70% found once. No cell sorting was done before RNA was extracted from the tissue. This receptor was obtained from a woman aged 70-85 years with non-small cell lung cancer. The sequenced material came from lung tumor tissue.

The CDR3: CARSHATSGSDTQYF. CDR3 nucleotide sequence: TGCGCAAGAAGCCACGCGACTAGCGGTTCAGATACGCAGTATTTT. The chain is built from TRBV4-1 and TRBJ2-3; 9 nucleotides line up with TRBD2. Germline assignment: CDR1 MGHRA and CDR2 YSYEKL. The CDR3 consists of 15 residues.